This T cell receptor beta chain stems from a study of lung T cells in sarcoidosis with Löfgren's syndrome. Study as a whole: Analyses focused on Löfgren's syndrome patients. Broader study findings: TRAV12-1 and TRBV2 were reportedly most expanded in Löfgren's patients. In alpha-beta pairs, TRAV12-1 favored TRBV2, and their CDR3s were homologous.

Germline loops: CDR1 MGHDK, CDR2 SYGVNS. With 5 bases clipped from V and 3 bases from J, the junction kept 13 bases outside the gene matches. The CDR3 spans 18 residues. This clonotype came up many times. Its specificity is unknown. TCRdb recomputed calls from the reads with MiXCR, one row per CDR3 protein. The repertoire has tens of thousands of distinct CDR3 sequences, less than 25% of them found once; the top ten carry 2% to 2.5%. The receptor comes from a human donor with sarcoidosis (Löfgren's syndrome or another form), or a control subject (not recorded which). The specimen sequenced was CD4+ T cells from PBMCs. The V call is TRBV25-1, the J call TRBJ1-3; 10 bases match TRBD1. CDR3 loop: CASSRGLGQGLGGNTIYF. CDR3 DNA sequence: TGTGCCAGCAGTAGAGGGCTGGGACAGGGGCTGGGTGGAAACACCATATATTTT.